This T cell receptor beta chain was obtained from a study of T-cell reconstitution after alpha-beta-depleted transplantation in children. Trimming pared 7 bases from V and 2 bases from J, leaving 9 bases between. The CDR3 is 13 amino acids. In germline, CDR1 is LNHDA, CDR2 SQIVND (reference sequence). Study-wide results and limits: Reportedly, roughly two months post-transplant, alpha-beta T cells arose from several hundred expanded graft clones. It was surviving recipient T cells and thymic progenitors that gave some patients high TCRbeta diversity at day 60.

Unique molecular identifiers were used to barcode this TCRbeta library. TCRdb independently ran MiXCR on the PCR reads; one entry per CDR3 protein. The table lists over 85,000 distinct CDR3 sequences, over 6% of them singletons, with roughly 15% in the top ten. This clonotype was detected once. The target antigen is unknown. The chain carries TRBV19 and TRBJ1-3; D not certain. This sequence originates from a boy between 2 and 10 years old with acute lymphoblastic leukemia, due to receive a stem cell transplant. This sample comprised PBMCs, obtained before TCRalphabeta/CD19-depleted stem cell transplant. The chain's CDR3 is CASNSAAGNTIYF. For the CDR3, the DNA is TGTGCCAGTAATTCGGCGGCTGGAAACACCATATATTTT.